Given below is one TCR beta chain in context. The antigen remains undetermined. The data originate from a study of identical twins. Study-wide results and caveats: A lower insertion count was a feature of abundant cord blood beta clonotypes, with no such feature in memory repertoires.

Using its own MiXCR run on the 5' RACE reads, TCRdb lists one record per CDR3 protein. In the table there are about 530,000 distinct CDR3 sequences, about a fifth of which are singletons. V trimming: 5 bases; J trimming: 4 bases; junction bases outside the gene matches: 4. Germline V CDR1 and CDR2: SEHNR, FQNEAQ (reference sequence). There are 13 residues in the CDR3. These data were also reused for a study on yellow fever vaccine responses in identical twins.

The rearrangement uses TRBV7-9 and TRBJ1-2, with TRBD1 identical over 7 bases. The clonotype comes from a woman in her late teens or twenties in good health. The sequenced sample consisted of CD4+ T cells sorted from blood. Written as DNA, the CDR3 is TGTGCCAGCAGCCTCGGGACAGTCTATGGCTACACCTTC. It specifies CASSLGTVYGYTF.